The clone carrying this TCR beta chain showed up just a few times. Trimming took off 0 bases at V and 7 bases at J, with 14 bases between the two ends. Per germline, CDR1 SGDLS and CDR2 YYNGEE. The CDR3 length is 16 residues. The entry originates in a study of cytomegalovirus exposure and HLA in healthy donors. Assay: immunoSEQ multiplex PCR; the TCRdb copy retains only in-frame clones and omits some. The sample shows roughly 220,000 clones, under 95% of them seen only once. The receptor's source is a young woman in good health and CMV-seronegative. V is TRBV9 and J is TRBJ1-6; D ambiguous. Input material: PBMCs. CDR3 region: CASSVETDWANSPLHF. DNA for the CDR3: TGTGCCAGCAGCGTAGAAACGGATTGGGCGAATTCACCCCTCCACTTT.